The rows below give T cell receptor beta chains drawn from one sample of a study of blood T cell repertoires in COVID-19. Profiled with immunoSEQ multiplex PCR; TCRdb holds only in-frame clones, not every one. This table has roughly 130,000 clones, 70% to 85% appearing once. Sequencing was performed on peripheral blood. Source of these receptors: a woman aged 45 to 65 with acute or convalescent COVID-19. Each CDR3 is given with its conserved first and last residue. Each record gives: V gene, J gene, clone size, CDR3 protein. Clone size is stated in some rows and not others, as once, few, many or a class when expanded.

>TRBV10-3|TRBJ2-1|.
CAISVGQGFGEQFF
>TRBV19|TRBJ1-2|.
CASNNRDRPLGYTF
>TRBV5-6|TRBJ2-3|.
CASSDLAGGATTDTQYF
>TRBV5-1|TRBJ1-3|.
CASSSGISGNTIYF
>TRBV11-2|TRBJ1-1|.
CASSLPGNTEAFF
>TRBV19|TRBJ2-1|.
CASSIVTGVSSYNEQFF
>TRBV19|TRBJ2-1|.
CASSPTSGGFYNEQFF
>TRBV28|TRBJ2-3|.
CASTSGGSTDTQYF
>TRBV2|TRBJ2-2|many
CASSGTGLTGELFF
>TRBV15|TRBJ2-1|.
CATSTYNEQFF
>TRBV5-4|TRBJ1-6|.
CASSLGGQSYNSPLHF
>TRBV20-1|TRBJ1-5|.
CSASRGSSNQPQHF
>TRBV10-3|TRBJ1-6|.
CAISGSPPGLTGEGSPLHF
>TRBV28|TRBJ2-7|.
CASSGRGRTYEQYF
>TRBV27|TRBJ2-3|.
CASSALAGETDTQYF
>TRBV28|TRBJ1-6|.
CASSRTGGRGSPLHF
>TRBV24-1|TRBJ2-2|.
CATTQTGRSTGELFF
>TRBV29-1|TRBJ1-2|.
CSGTTGANYGYTF
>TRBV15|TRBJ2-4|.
CATRPGQGTGIQYF
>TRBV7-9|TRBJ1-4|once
CASSDGPEGANEKLFF
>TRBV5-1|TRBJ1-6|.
CASSLEGQGYNSPLHF
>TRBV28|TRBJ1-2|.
CASSLSFLKRGDYGYTF
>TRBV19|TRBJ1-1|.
CASSPYGQGGPGTEAFF
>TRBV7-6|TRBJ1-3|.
CASSLPGYFRRVSGNTIYF
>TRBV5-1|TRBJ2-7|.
CASREAPYEQYF
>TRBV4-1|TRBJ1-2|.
CASSLAGTPARSYGYTF
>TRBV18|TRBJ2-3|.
CASSPPERTSGGRTDTQYF
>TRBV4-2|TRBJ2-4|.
CASSQDIQGGGIAKNIQYF
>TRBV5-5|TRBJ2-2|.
CASSLQFTGELFF
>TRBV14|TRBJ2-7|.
CASSQDIDITYEQYF
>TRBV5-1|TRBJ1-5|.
CASSPTGSNQPQHF
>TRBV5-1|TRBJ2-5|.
CASSSGQVQETQYF
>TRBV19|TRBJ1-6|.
CATRQGSPYNSPLHF
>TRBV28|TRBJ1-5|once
CASSSQGTQPQHF
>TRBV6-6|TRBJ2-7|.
CASTSGRHYEQYF
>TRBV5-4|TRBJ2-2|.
CASSADSLGTGELFF
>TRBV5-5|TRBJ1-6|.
CASSRRDRGPYNSPLHF
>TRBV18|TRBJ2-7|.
CASSPSGGARGEQYF
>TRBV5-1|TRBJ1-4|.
CASSLDGTGIGRGNEKLFF
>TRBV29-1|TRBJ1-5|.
CSVALTGVGNQPQHF
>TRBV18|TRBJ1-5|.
CASSLYRDNQPQHF
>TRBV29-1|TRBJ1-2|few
CSVGTGPNYGYTF
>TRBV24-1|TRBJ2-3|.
CATSEELADTQYF
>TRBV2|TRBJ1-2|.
CASSPRGANYGYTF
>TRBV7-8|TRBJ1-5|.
CASSLGQGAAQPQHF
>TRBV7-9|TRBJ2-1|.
CANGTRDNEQFF
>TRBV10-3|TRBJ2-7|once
CAISPTSGGAPYEQYF
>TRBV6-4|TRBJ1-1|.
CASPVGENTEAFF
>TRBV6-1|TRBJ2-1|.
CASSEANTVNEQFF
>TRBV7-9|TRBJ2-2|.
CASSLLEQGIAGELFF
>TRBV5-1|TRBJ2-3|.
CASSPKTGDEDTQYF
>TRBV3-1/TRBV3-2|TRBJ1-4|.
CASSLGNEGINEKLFF
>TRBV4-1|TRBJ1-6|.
CASSQAPSQGSDNSPLHF